This entry features one TCR beta chain sequence. The clone's antigen remains unknown. The sample holds no much larger clone one base away, and base qualities are not on file. This entry is derived from a study of T cell repertoires in cytomegalovirus infection (dated by TCRdb to about 2019). With respect to the entire study: Peptide stimulations targeted recently identified HLA-C-restricted CMV epitopes, whose presentation resists viral immunomodulation, together with well-studied HLA-B-restricted epitopes. Because public TCR beta signatures pointed to carriage of CMV infection together with the matching HLA type, the HLA type of each donor mattered for the analysis. Here is what the overall study found, with its caveats: The ex vivo response was dominated by HLA-C-restricted CMV-specific TCR beta clonotypes, and the single most frequent clonotype in two of eight donors was supplied by these HLA-C-restricted clonotypes. In both this cohort and an independent 352-donor cohort, the cumulative frequency of public TCR beta family members distinguished carriers of CMV infection plus the relevant HLA type.

The data were produced on an Illumina HiSeq 1500. TCRdb redid the processing of the public reads, applying fastp at Q25 and MiXCR, and retained in-frame beta chains. Each CDR3 protein gets just one entry, which takes the most common genes and DNA from the rows behind it. The sample data list 600,000 to 700,000 distinct CDR3 sequences, and 33% of these were observed just once. Over 15% of the sample is held by the ten biggest clonotypes. Ends trimmed: V by 5 bases, J by 6 bases; bases unmatched to a gene: 13. Per the germline V gene, MDHEN is the CDR1 and SYDVKM is the CDR2. The CDR3 contains 16 residues, cysteine and phenylalanine counted. Solely the CDR3 DNA is kept, with 48 bases framed from the first base. The treatment or condition label for this specimen denotes: in vitro stimulation with specific CMV peptide epitopes to enrich CMV-specific T cells.

The clonotype originates from a human donor in good health (CMV status not recorded). Some clones in this sample may be carry-over from other donors' samples. Sequenced here: cultured PBMCs, sampled from culture after CMV antigen stimulation. The chain joins TRBV28 to TRBJ2-1, with TRBD1 identical over 7 junction bases. The CDR3 region: CASSPTIGQASNEQFF. The DNA sequence is TGTGCCAGCAGTCCAACGATCGGACAGGCGAGCAATGAGCAGTTCTTC.